A selection of T cell receptor beta chains follows, all from one sample in a study of blood T cell repertoires in COVID-19. The protocol was immunoSEQ multiplex PCR, while the TCRdb copy is restricted to in-frame clones and leaves out a portion. The repertoire holds 180,000 or so clones, around 87% seen once, with 0.99% in the top ten. Sequences were obtained from peripheral blood. The source of these receptors is a young man with acute or convalescent COVID-19. Both conserved end residues are part of each CDR3. The D gene is left open where the match is weak. Only some rows state a clone size, as once, few, many or a class for expanded clones.

D gene | clone size | J gene | V gene | CDR3 protein | CDR3 DNA
TRBD1 | - | TRBJ2-1 | TRBV5-4 | CASSSGQGYNEQFF | TGTGCCAGCAGCTCGGGACAGGGGTACAATGAGCAGTTCTTC
- | - | TRBJ2-5 | TRBV4-1 | CASSQGGYSQETQYF | TGCGCCAGCAGCCAAGGCGGCTATTCTCAAGAGACCCAGTACTTC
- | - | TRBJ1-2 | TRBV30 | CAWTGATEGYTF | TGTGCCTGGACAGGGGCGACGGAGGGCTACACCTTC
TRBD1 | - | TRBJ1-1 | TRBV18 | CASSSAGQGTEAFF | TGTGCCAGCTCATCAGCCGGACAGGGCACTGAAGCTTTCTTT
TRBD1 | few | TRBJ1-1 | TRBV5-1 | CASSPEAGGNTEAFF | TGCGCCAGCAGCCCTGAAGCAGGGGGCAACACTGAAGCTTTCTTT
TRBD1 | - | TRBJ1-1 | TRBV10-2 | CASKLQGGNTEAFF | TGCGCCAGCAAACTACAGGGGGGGAACACTGAAGCTTTCTTT
TRBD1 | - | TRBJ1-5 | TRBV2 | CASTLSGQSNQPQHF | TGTGCCAGCACCCTTTCGGGACAGTCAAATCAGCCCCAGCATTTT
- | - | TRBJ2-7 | TRBV9 | CASSVAGRGTEQYF | TGTGCCAGCAGCGTAGCCGGCAGGGGTACCGAGCAGTACTTC
- | - | TRBJ2-3 | TRBV7-3 | CASGGNTDTQYF | TGTGCCAGCGGAGGAAACACAGATACGCAGTATTTT
TRBD1 | - | TRBJ1-5 | TRBV6-5 | CASSSGQNQPQHF | TGTGCCAGCAGTTCGGGACAGAATCAGCCCCAGCATTTT
TRBD1 | - | TRBJ1-5 | TRBV19 | CASSRTGTEGDQPQHF | TGTGCCAGTAGTAGAACCGGGACAGAGGGCGATCAGCCCCAGCATTTT
TRBD1 | - | TRBJ2-7 | TRBV11-2 | CASSNYRGVYEQYF | TGTGCCAGCAGCAACTACAGGGGAGTCTACGAGCAGTACTTC
- | - | TRBJ1-3 | TRBV6-6 | CASSSRDTSGNTIYF | TGTGCCAGCAGTTCCCGGGACACATCTGGAAACACCATATATTTT
- | few | TRBJ1-5 | TRBV12-3/TRBV12-4 | CASSLAQNQPQHF | TGTGCCAGCAGTTTAGCGCAGAATCAGCCCCAGCATTTT
- | once | TRBJ1-1 | TRBV6-2/TRBV6-3 | CASSLTGRPSF | TGTGCCAGCAGCTTGACAGGCCGACCGTCCTTT
TRBD1 | - | TRBJ2-1 | TRBV28 | CASSRHPGTGFVNEQFF | TGTGCCAGCAGTCGTCACCCCGGGACAGGGTTTGTCAATGAGCAGTTCTTC
- | - | TRBJ1-2 | TRBV27 | CASRLRDDYGYTF | TGTGCCAGCAGGCTCAGGGATGACTATGGCTACACCTTC
TRBD2 | - | TRBJ2-1 | TRBV3-1/TRBV3-2 | CASSLGGGAFDNEQFF | TGTGCCAGCAGCCTGGGCGGGGGGGCTTTCGACAATGAGCAGTTCTTC
- | - | TRBJ1-2 | TRBV9 | CASSAPLGRTTNYGYTF | TGTGCCAGCAGCGCCCCGCTCGGGCGGACTACTAACTATGGCTACACCTTC
TRBD1 | - | TRBJ2-7 | TRBV11-2 | CASSDRDYEQYF | TGTGCCAGCAGCGACAGGGACTACGAGCAGTACTTC
- | - | TRBJ2-2 | TRBV3-1/TRBV3-2 | CASSQEGSLSELFF | TGTGCCAGCAGCCAAGAGGGCAGTCTATCAGAGCTGTTTTTT
- | - | TRBJ1-1 | TRBV19 | CASSVQGANTEAFF | TGTGCCAGTAGTGTCCAGGGTGCGAACACTGAAGCTTTCTTT
- | - | TRBJ2-1 | TRBV2 | CASSDTVGPQEFF | TGTGCCAGCAGTGATACTGTAGGCCCTCAGGAGTTCTTC
- | - | TRBJ1-2 | TRBV19 | CASSTTVGGRPGANYGYTF | TGTGCCAGTAGTACTACGGTGGGAGGGAGGCCTGGAGCTAACTATGGCTACACCTTC
TRBD1 | - | TRBJ1-6 | TRBV7-8 | CASSLTRDRAISPLHF | TGTGCCAGCAGCTTAACCCGGGACAGGGCTATTTCACCCCTCCACTTT
TRBD2 | once | TRBJ2-1 | TRBV9 | CASSVSGGSSYNEQFF | TGTGCCAGCAGCGTTAGCGGGGGAAGTTCCTACAATGAGCAGTTCTTC
TRBD2 | once | TRBJ2-1 | TRBV19 | CASSIRLAGGNEQFF | TGTGCCAGTAGTATAAGGCTAGCGGGGGGCAATGAGCAGTTCTTC
TRBD1 | - | TRBJ1-2 | TRBV5-1 | CASSLDVTGGGYTF | TGCGCCAGCAGCTTGGATGTGACAGGGGGCGGCTACACCTTC
TRBD1 | - | TRBJ1-6 | TRBV5-1 | CASSSRDRSYNSPLHF | TGCGCCAGCAGCTCCCGGGACAGGTCCTATAATTCACCCCTCCACTTT
TRBD1 | - | TRBJ1-2 | TRBV6-5 | CASSYSRTGGSYGYTF | TGTGCCAGCAGTTACTCTAGGACAGGGGGTAGCTATGGCTACACCTTC
- | - | TRBJ2-3 | TRBV30 | CAWTPGTDTQYF | TGTGCCTGGACCCCAGGCACAGATACGCAGTATTTT
- | - | TRBJ1-1 | TRBV4-1 | CASSHPTGRSTEAFF | TGCGCCAGCAGCCACCCCACGGGTAGGAGCACTGAAGCTTTCTTT
TRBD2 | - | TRBJ2-3 | TRBV7-6 | CASSLVVAGGGTDTQYF | TGTGCCAGCAGCTTAGTTGTAGCGGGGGGCGGCACAGATACGCAGTATTTT
- | - | TRBJ1-6 | TRBV15 | CATSARQITNSPLHF | TGTGCCACCAGCGCGCGACAGATTACGAATTCACCCCTCCACTTT
- | - | TRBJ2-7 | TRBV14 | CASSRDFSSYEQYF | TGTGCCAGCAGCCGGGACTTTTCCTCCTACGAGCAGTACTTC
- | - | TRBJ2-7 | TRBV11-2 | CASSPRGGSYEQYF | TGTGCCAGCAGCCCTCGCGGTGGCTCCTACGAGCAGTACTTC
TRBD2 | - | TRBJ2-5 | TRBV30 | CAWSGGAGTQYF | TGTGCCTGGAGCGGGGGGGCAGGGACCCAGTACTTC
TRBD1 | - | TRBJ2-1 | TRBV5-1 | CASSSPGQSMDEQFF | TGCGCCAGCAGCTCCCCGGGACAGAGCATGGATGAGCAGTTCTTC